The source of this T cell receptor beta chain is a study of CXCR3-negative and CXCR3-positive naive CD8 T cells. This CDR3 spans 15 amino acids. Germline V gives CDR1 SQVTM, CDR2 ANQGSEA. General study findings and limits: Naive cells used TRBV-TRBJ genes in much the same way whether CXCR3-negative or CXCR3-positive; memory cells did not. A higher hydrophobicity marked the TRB CDR3s of CXCR3-positive naive cells versus CXCR3-negative naive cells.

Comment on this clonotype: What it binds is not known.

cDNA libraries for TRB were generated by 5' RACE incorporating UMI labels. Following a re-call of the 5' RACE reads, TCRdb has one entry per CDR3 protein and lacks DNA. This sample's table reports under 110,000 distinct CDR3 sequences. This chain joins TRBV29-1 and TRBJ2-1; TCRdb proposes TRBD1, but this gene call is untestable without DNA. Sequencing input: naive CXCR3+ CD8+ T cells from blood. The sample's subset: CD45RO-CCR7+CD27+CD95- naive CD8+ T cells expressing CXCR3 (TNR3+). This TCR derives from a human donor in good health. Some clones in this sample may be carry-over from other donors' samples. The CDR3 region is CSVEGGQGRYNEQFF.